These 21 T cell receptor beta chains were sequenced from one sample in a study of blood T cell repertoires in COVID-19. Sequencing used immunoSEQ multiplex PCR; TCRdb keeps in-frame clones, though not all of them. The sample shows approximately 470,000 clones, roughly 90% of them seen only once. The sequenced sample was PBMCs or T cells enriched from blood (not recorded which). The receptor set was obtained from a woman aged 18-29 years who had recovered from COVID-19.

V gene TRBV4-2 combines with J gene TRBJ2-1, with a possible D match to TRBD2 (6 bases). CDR3 length equals 17 residues. V gave up 3 bases and J gave up 6 bases, with 21 bases separating them. In germline, CDR1 is LGHNA, CDR2 YNFKEQ. CDR3 residues: CASSHSMGRTSVNEQFF. CDR3 nucleotide sequence: TGTGCCAGCAGCCATTCTATGGGGAGGACATCGGTCAATGAGCAGTTCTTC.

This clone was counted once. The chain joins TRBV18 to TRBJ2-2, with a tentative D call TRBD2 (5 bases). Trimming took off 3 bases at V and 5 bases at J, with 19 bases between the two ends. CDR1 is KGHSH, CDR2 LQKENI, per germline. The CDR3 consists of 17 residues. The DNA of the CDR3 is TGTGCCAGCTCACCGAGCCCCGGACTCTTGGGGACCGGGGAGCTGTTTTTT. As protein: CASSPSPGLLGTGELFF.

There are a few counts of this clone. The V call is TRBV7-7, the J call TRBJ2-7; 7 bases align to TRBD1. The CDR3 loop spans 15 amino acids. Looked up from germline, CDR1 is SSHAT and CDR2 is FNYEAQ (reference sequence). With V trimmed by 11 bases and J by 2 bases, 15 bases remained unmatched. The chain's CDR3 is CASWTTGPPPYEQYF. As DNA, the CDR3 is TGTGCCTCTTGGACGACAGGGCCCCCTCCCTACGAGCAGTACTTC.

The V call is TRBV15, the J call TRBJ2-6; a possible D gene is TRBD1 (6 bases). In germline, CDR1 is LNHNV, CDR2 YYDKDF (reference sequence). The V end was cut by 5 bases, the J end by 0 bases, with 8 bases between. This CDR3 is 15 amino acids long. The CDR3 nucleotides read TGTGCCACCAGCCTCAGGGGCTCTGGGGCCAACGTCCTGACTTTC. The encoded protein is CATSLRGSGANVLTF.

The chain's CDR3 is CASSFLWGESPLHF. CDR3 in DNA: TGTGCCAGCAGCTTTTTATGGGGGGAATCACCCCTCCACTTT. J is TRBJ1-6 and V is TRBV7-2; D perhaps matches TRBD1 (5 bases). Germline V gives CDR1 SGHTA, CDR2 FQGNSA. The CDR3 runs 14 residues. V dropped 3 bases and J dropped 10 bases, with 13 bases sitting between them.

CDR3 in amino acids: CASSTGSNDEQYF. The DNA for the CDR3 is TGTGCCAGCAGTACAGGGTCTAACGACGAGCAGTACTTC. The J gene is TRBJ2-7, the V gene TRBV6-5; D may be TRBD1 (6 bases). The germline CDR1 and CDR2 sequences are MNHEY and SVGAGI. V dropped 5 bases and J dropped 5 bases, with 13 bases sitting between them. The CDR3 is 13 residues long.

The chain has TRBV5-4 and TRBJ2-3, with TRBD2 identical over 9 bases. CDR1 SGHNT and CDR2 YYREEE come from the germline V gene (reference sequence). This CDR3 region has 14 residues. V dropped 5 bases and J dropped 0; count of bases not matched to a gene: 1. DNA of the CDR3: TGTGCCAGCAGAAGCGGGGGGAGCACAGATACGCAGTATTTT. Translation gives CASRSGGSTDTQYF. The full variable domain, completed using reference TRBV5-4 and TRBJ2-3, is ETGVTQSPTHLIKTRGQQVTLRCSSQSGHNTVSWYQQALGQGPQFIFQYYREEENGRGNFPPRFSGLQFPNYSSELNVNALELDDSALYLCASRSGGSTDTQYFGPGTRLTVL.

V usage is TRBV24-1 and J usage is TRBJ2-3, with 8 nucleotides matching TRBD2. CDR1 KGHDR and CDR2 SFDVKD come from the germline V gene. After removal of 4 bases from V and 6 bases from J, the junction contained 8 bases not matched to a gene. The CDR3 runs to 15 residues. DNA for the CDR3: TGTGCCACCAGTGACAGCGGGGGCCTTCTGGATACGCAGTATTTT. This codes for CATSDSGGLLDTQYF.

The V gene is TRBV19, the J gene TRBJ1-1; D might be TRBD1 (6 bases). V was shortened by 8 bases and J by 3 bases, with 28 bases between the two germline ends. The CDR3 runs to 18 residues. The germline gives CDR1 LNHDA, CDR2 SQIVND (reference sequence). This chain's CDR3 is CASVSGRQEWWKDTEAFF. The CDR3 DNA reads TGTGCCAGTGTTTCTGGACGACAGGAATGGTGGAAGGACACTGAAGCTTTCTTT.

V and J are TRBV5-6 and TRBJ2-5; D is unclear. The germline V gene encodes CDR1 SGHDT and CDR2 YYEEEE. V was pared by 3 bases and J by 0 bases, with 3 bases between. The CDR3 is 12 residues long. The CDR3 loop reads CASSSYQETQYF. DNA of the CDR3: TGTGCCAGCAGCTCGTACCAAGAGACCCAGTACTTC.

The rearrangement joins TRBV28 to TRBJ1-2; 10 bases are shared with TRBD1. V was pared by 7 bases and J by 8 bases, with 19 bases of the junction left unmatched. The CDR3 length is 17 residues. CDR1 is MDHEN and CDR2 is SYDVKM in the germline V gene. The CDR3 spells CASTTGGDRGFEIGYTF. The CDR3, as DNA: TGTGCCAGCACCACCGGGGGGGACAGGGGTTTTGAGATCGGCTACACCTTC.

In its sample, this clone was seen once. This sequence joins TRBV19 and TRBJ1-4; 7 bases match TRBD1. V shed 7 bases, J shed 5 bases, and the junction held 7 bases outside the gene matches. Germline V gives CDR1 LNHDA, CDR2 SQIVND (reference sequence). This CDR3 has 14 residues. CDR3 residues: CASTSDRLNEKLFF. CDR3 in DNA: TGTGCCAGTACCTCGGACAGGTTAAATGAAAAACTGTTTTTT. Looking up the rest from reference TRBV19 and TRBJ1-4 gives the full variable domain: DGGITQSPKYLFRKEGQNVTLSCEQNLNHDAMYWYRQDPGQGLRLIYYSQIVNDFQKGDIAEGYSVSREKKESFPLTVTSAQKNPTAFYLCASTSDRLNEKLFFGSGTQLSVL.

This clone was seen only once. This rearrangement joins TRBV6-5 to TRBJ1-1; TRBD1 agrees at 7 bases. The CDR3 runs to 15 residues. Trimming removed 0 bases from V and 5 bases from J; junction bases left unmatched: 6. Germline CDR1 MNHEY, CDR2 SVGAGI. CDR3 coding DNA: TGTGCCAGCAGTTACTCTTCGACAGGGAGAACTGAAGCTTTCTTT. This encodes CASSYSSTGRTEAFF.

The V gene is TRBV11-2, the J gene TRBJ2-6, with a weak D call TRBD2 (5 bases). V lost 4 bases to trimming and J lost 2 bases, with 15 bases between them. The CDR3 loop spans 17 amino acids. Per germline, CDR1 SGHAT and CDR2 FQNNGV. The CDR3 DNA reads TGTGCCAGCAGCTCGCCTTGGGAGACCGCTGGGGCCAACGTCCTGACTTTC. It yields the protein CASSSPWETAGANVLTF. Full variable domain (rest looked up from reference TRBV11-2 and TRBJ2-6): EAGVAQSPRYKIIEKRQSVAFWCNPISGHATLYWYQQILGQGPKLLIQFQNNGVVDDSQLPKDRFSAERLKGVDSTLKIQPAKLEDSAVYLCASSSPWETAGANVLTFGAGSRLTVL.

CDR3 protein: CASSRRGQNTGELFF. CDR3 nucleotide sequence: TGTGCCAGCAGTCGTAGGGGGCAGAACACCGGGGAGCTGTTTTTT. The rearrangement links TRBV27 to TRBJ2-2, with 7 bases fitting TRBD1. CDR3 length equals 15 residues. The trim removed 5 bases at V and 1 base at J, leaving 4 bases unmatched. Germline CDR1 reads MNHEY; CDR2 reads SMNVEV (reference sequence).

CDR3 in amino acids: CASRSDGGSNTEAFF. The CDR3 DNA sequence: TGTGCCAGCAGGTCGGACGGGGGTTCTAACACTGAAGCTTTCTTT. The chain carries TRBV6-4 and TRBJ1-1, with D tentatively TRBD1 (5 bases). Deletions cut 6 bases from V and 2 bases from J, with 16 bases between. The CDR3 is 15 amino acids. Germline CDR1 reads MRHNA; CDR2 reads SNTAGT.

This sequence joins TRBV19 and TRBJ1-2; D remains ambiguous. Between the trimmed V and J ends, which lost 5 bases and 6 bases, there was a span of 16 bases. The CDR3 runs 14 residues. Germline V gene sequence: CDR1 LNHDA, CDR2 SQIVND (reference sequence). CDR3 bases: TGTGCCAGTAGTCCGGTCTTAGCGGTCCATGGCTACACCTTC. Its translation: CASSPVLAVHGYTF.

V gene TRBV6-6 combines with J gene TRBJ2-1, with 11 positions matching TRBD2. Trimming cost V 2 bases and J 7 bases; bases outside gene matches: 7. CDR1 is MNHNY, CDR2 SVGAGI, per germline (reference sequence). The CDR3 totals 16 residues. The DNA for the CDR3 is TGTGCCAGCAGTTACAACCTAGCGGGGGGCAGGAATGAGCAGTTCTTC. Its protein product is CASSYNLAGGRNEQFF.

The chain joins TRBV27 to TRBJ2-1; TRBD1 matches 7 bases. Germline assignment: CDR1 MNHEY and CDR2 SMNVEV (reference sequence). The ends lost 2 bases at V and 5 bases at J; junction bases unmatched: 9. This CDR3 is 16 amino acids long. CDR3 DNA sequence: TGTGCCAGCAGTTTAGTACGGGACAGTTCCAACAATGAGCAGTTCTTC. It encodes CASSLVRDSSNNEQFF.

The chain recombines TRBV24-1 with TRBJ2-2; TRBD1 is a possible D gene (5 bases). Per germline, CDR1 KGHDR and CDR2 SFDVKD. Trimming removed 4 bases from V and 7 bases from J, with 12 bases in between. The CDR3 extends over 14 amino acids. This chain's CDR3 is CATSDRVRSGELFF. The CDR3 DNA is TGTGCCACCAGTGACAGGGTACGGAGCGGGGAGCTGTTTTTT.

The V and J genes are TRBV7-2 and TRBJ2-1; 11 bases fit TRBD2. Trimming removed 10 bases from V and 4 bases from J; junction bases left unmatched: 12. Germline values: CDR1 SGHTA, CDR2 FQGNSA. This CDR3 is built from 16 residues. The DNA for the CDR3 is TGTGCCACGGCCGTAACTAGCGGGGGTTGGTACAATGAGCAGTTCTTC. The encoded protein is CATAVTSGGWYNEQFF.